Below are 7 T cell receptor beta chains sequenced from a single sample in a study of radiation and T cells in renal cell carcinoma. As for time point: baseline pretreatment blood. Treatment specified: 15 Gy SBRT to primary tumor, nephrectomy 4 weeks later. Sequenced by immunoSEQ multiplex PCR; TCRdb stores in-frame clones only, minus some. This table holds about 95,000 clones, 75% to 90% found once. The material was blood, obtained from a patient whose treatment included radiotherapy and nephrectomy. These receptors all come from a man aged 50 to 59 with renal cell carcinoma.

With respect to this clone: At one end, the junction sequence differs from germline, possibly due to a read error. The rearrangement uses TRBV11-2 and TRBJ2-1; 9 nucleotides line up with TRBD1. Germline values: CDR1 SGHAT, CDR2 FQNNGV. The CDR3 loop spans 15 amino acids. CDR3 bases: TGTGCCAGCAGCTTAGTAGGGACAGGGCTTATGAAGCAGCTCTTC. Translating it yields CASSLVGTGLMKQLF.

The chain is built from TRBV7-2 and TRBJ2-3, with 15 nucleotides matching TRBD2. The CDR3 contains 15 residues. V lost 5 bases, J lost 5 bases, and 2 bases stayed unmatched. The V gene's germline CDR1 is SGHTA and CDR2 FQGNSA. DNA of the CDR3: TGTGCCAGCAGCGTGGGACTAGCGGGAGGAGATACGCAGTATTTT. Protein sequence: CASSVGLAGGDTQYF.

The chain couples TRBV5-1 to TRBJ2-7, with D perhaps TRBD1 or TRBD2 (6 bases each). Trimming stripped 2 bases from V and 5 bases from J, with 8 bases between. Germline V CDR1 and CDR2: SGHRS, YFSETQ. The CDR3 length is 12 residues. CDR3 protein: CASSFGGHEQYF. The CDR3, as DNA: TGCGCCAGCAGCTTCGGGGGCCACGAGCAGTACTTC.

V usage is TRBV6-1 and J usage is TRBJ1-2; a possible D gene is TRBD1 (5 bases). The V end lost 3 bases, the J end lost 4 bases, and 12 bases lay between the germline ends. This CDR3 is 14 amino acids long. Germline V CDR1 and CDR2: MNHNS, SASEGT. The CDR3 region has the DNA TGTGCCAGCAGTGAGGGGGAGGGAGGCTATGGCTACACCTTC. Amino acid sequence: CASSEGEGGYGYTF.

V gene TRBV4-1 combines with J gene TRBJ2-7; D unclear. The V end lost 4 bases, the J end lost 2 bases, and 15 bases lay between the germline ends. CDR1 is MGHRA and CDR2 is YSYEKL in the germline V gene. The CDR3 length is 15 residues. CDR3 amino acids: CASSPTKSLTYEQYF. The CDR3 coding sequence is TGCGCCAGCAGCCCGACGAAAAGCCTTACCTACGAGCAGTACTTC.

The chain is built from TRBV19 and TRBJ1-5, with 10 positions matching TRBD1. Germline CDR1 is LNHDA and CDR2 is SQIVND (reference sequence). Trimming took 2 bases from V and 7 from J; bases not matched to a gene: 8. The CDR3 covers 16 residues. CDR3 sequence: CASSIQGDRGDQPQHF. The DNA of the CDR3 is TGTGCCAGTAGTATACAAGGGGACAGGGGCGACCAGCCCCAGCATTTT. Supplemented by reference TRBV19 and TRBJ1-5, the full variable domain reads DGGITQSPKYLFRKEGQNVTLSCEQNLNHDAMYWYRQDPGQGLRLIYYSQIVNDFQKGDIAEGYSVSREKKESFPLTVTSAQKNPTAFYLCASSIQGDRGDQPQHFGDGTRLSIL.

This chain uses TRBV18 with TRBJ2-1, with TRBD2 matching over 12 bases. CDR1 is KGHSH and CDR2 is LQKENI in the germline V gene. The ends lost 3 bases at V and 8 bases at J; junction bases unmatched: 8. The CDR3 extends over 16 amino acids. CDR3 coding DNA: TGTGCCAGCTCACCGCAACCTAGCGGGGGGGTTGATGAGCAGTTCTTC. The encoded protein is CASSPQPSGGVDEQFF.